This is a list of T cell receptor beta chains from one sample in a study of shared clonotypes between healthy human individuals. Profiling relied on immunoSEQ multiplex PCR, and the TCRdb table lists in-frame clones only, not all of them. The sample holds 2 million to 2.5 million clones, roughly 95% seen once. Material for sequencing was naive CD4+ T cells sorted from blood. Receptor source: a man younger than 35 in good health. Both conserved end residues are part of each CDR3. Fields, in order: CDR3 protein, V gene, J gene.

CASSLAGVRADTQYF	TRBV7-2	TRBJ2-3
CASSPAGTGNHEQYF	TRBV7-8	TRBJ2-7
CASSYRGYGYTF	TRBV28	TRBJ1-2
CASGLQGTEAFF	TRBV6-5	TRBJ1-1
CASSWDRQNYGYTF	TRBV6-5	TRBJ1-2
CASSTTSTDTQYF	TRBV6-5	TRBJ2-3
CASSLGGLNSPLHF	TRBV7-9	TRBJ1-6
CASSIQGALNQPQHF	TRBV19	TRBJ1-5
CASRRARDKNEKLFF	TRBV2	TRBJ1-4
CSVGGEYGYEQYF	TRBV29-1	TRBJ2-7
CASSRQGVNQPQHF	TRBV5-6	TRBJ1-5
CASSDGRGNSPLHF	TRBV2	TRBJ1-6
CAWSSVRTSRSYNEQFF	TRBV30	TRBJ2-1
CASSPGLAGAYNEQFF	TRBV5-1	TRBJ2-1
CASSEPGSAEAFF	TRBV25-1	TRBJ1-1
CASSMSKTGEAFF	TRBV19	TRBJ1-1
CASQPGEVSGNTIYF	TRBV5-1	TRBJ1-3
CASSIGPTNYEQYF	TRBV19	TRBJ2-7
CASSDRGGNTEAFF	TRBV6-1	TRBJ1-1
CASSFLADSYEQYF	TRBV5-1	TRBJ2-7
CASSLNSAQPTDTQYF	TRBV11-3	TRBJ2-3
CAISERASGGDQETQYF	TRBV10-3	TRBJ2-5
CASKSGWETQYF	TRBV6-5	TRBJ2-5
CASSQAGTVAKNIQYF	TRBV14	TRBJ2-4
CASSAQGLAGPNTGELFF	TRBV18	TRBJ2-2
CAWSGQGGQPQHF	TRBV30	TRBJ1-5
CARDLAGDTQYF	TRBV2	TRBJ2-3
CASSLGTGISGELFF	TRBV5-1	TRBJ2-2
CASSGPEGGSPLHF	TRBV6-1	TRBJ1-6
CAISPTSGGADTQYF	TRBV10-3	TRBJ2-3
CASSRKPQPQHF	TRBV2	TRBJ1-5
CASSELAGGAGELFF	TRBV2	TRBJ2-2
CASRGLAGGPRGETQYF	TRBV7-9	TRBJ2-5
CASSLRQVNSPLHF	TRBV5-5	TRBJ1-6
CAWSGWEKTDTQYF	TRBV30	TRBJ2-3
CASREGQGETEAFF	TRBV6-5	TRBJ1-1
CASSLGLARSSYEQYF	TRBV5-1	TRBJ2-7
CATTTGFSAFSGGTYEQYF	TRBV10-3	TRBJ2-7
CASSPGTHTGELFF	TRBV28	TRBJ2-2
CASSLMSTFYEQYF	TRBV5-6	TRBJ2-7
CASSQDMEVSRRTQYF	TRBV4-3	TRBJ2-5
CASSIGDPPGSPLHF	TRBV19	TRBJ1-6
CASSGVRTDTQYF	TRBV9	TRBJ2-3
CASRGGHFYEQYF	TRBV28	TRBJ2-7